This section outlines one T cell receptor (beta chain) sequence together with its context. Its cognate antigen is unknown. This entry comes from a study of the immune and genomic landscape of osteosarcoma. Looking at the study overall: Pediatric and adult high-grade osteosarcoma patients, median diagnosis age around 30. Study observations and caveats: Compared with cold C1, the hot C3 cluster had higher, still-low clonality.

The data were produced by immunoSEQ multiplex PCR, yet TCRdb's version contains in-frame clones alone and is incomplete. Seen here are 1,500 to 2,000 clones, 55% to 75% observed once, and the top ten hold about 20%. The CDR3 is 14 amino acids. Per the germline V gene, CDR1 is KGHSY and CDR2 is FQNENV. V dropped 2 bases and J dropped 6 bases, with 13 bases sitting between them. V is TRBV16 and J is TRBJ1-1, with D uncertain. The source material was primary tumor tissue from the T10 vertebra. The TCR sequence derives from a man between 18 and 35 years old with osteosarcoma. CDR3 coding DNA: TGTGCCAGCAGCCAAGGTATGAGAGGGCCTGAAGCTTTCTTT. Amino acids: CASSQGMRGPEAFF. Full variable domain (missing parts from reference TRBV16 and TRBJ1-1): GEEVAQTPKHLVRGEGQKAKLYCAPIKGHSYVFWYQQVLKNEFKFLISFQNENVFDETGMPKERFSAKCLPNSPCSLEIQATKLEDSAVYFCASSQGMRGPEAFFGQGTRLTVV.